This T cell receptor beta chain was obtained from a study of cytomegalovirus exposure and HLA in healthy donors. Findings and limits, study-wide: V segments that were indistinguishable, TRBV6-2 and TRBV6-3 among them, were omitted from analysis. It was reported that TCR beta sequences correctly inferred the HLA-A and HLA-B alleles for most subjects. It emerged from a later analysis that several of the most significant clusters appeared to be linked to common viral pathogens. In an earlier analysis, in approximately 630 donors, most V segments appeared productive either ~87% or ~30% of the time.

Vbeta (60) and Jbeta (13) primers were used in the PCR. Assay used: immunoSEQ multiplex PCR; TCRdb lists only in-frame clones, some missing. The top ten clones hold around 0.44% of a sample with about 250,000 clones, 78% of them seen once. In germline, CDR1 is SGDLS, CDR2 YYNGEE. The CDR3 totals 14 residues. J gave up 10 bases and V 2 bases, and 8 bases lay outside the gene matches. Worth noting for this clone: Its antigen remains unknown.

Input material: PBMCs. The receptor was derived from a boy aged 5-17 years in good health and CMV-seronegative. This chain links TRBV9 with TRBJ2-5; 10 bases map to TRBD2. CDR3 DNA sequence: TGTGCCAGCAGCGTCGCCGGGACTAGCGCTAACCAGTACTTC. As protein: CASSVAGTSANQYF.